The 20 T cell receptor beta chains in this list originate from one sample, sequenced in a study of CD8 T cells in ankylosing spondylitis. The study, taken as a whole, reports: Seemingly distinctive of ankylosing spondylitis blood was a TCR beta motif formed by eight highly homologous variants.

MiXCR was run by TCRdb on the 5' RACE reads, yielding one entry per CDR3 protein. The sample lists under 450,000 distinct CDR3 sequences, about 15% occurring once. Their antigens are not known. Sequencing was performed on blood, either unsorted or a sorted T cell fraction (not recorded which). These receptors originate from a male donor with ankylosing spondylitis.

The chain links TRBV25-1 to TRBJ2-7; D is perhaps TRBD2 (7 bases). Germline V gene data show CDR1 as MGHDK and CDR2 as SYGVNS. This CDR3 is 16 amino acids long. Trimming shortened V by 3 bases and J by 2 bases, and 17 bases separated the two germline ends. In nucleotides, the CDR3 is TGTGCCAGCAGTGACCTAGGGGGGGTGTCAGCCTACGAGCAGTACTTC. This translates into CASSDLGGVSAYEQYF.

The sample holds many counts of this clonotype. The CDR3 loop reads CASTTWWGDNSPLHF. CDR3 nucleotides: TGCGCCAGCACCACTTGGTGGGGAGATAATTCACCCCTCCACTTT. This rearrangement joins TRBV5-1 to TRBJ1-6; D uncertain. Germline CDR1 SGHRS, CDR2 YFSETQ. V lost 6 bases and J lost 5, with 15 bases in between. The CDR3 is 15 residues long.

This clonotype was observed a handful of times. The J gene is TRBJ1-5, the V gene TRBV15, with D unclear. Germline values: CDR1 LNHNV, CDR2 YYDKDF (reference sequence). CDR3 length: 13 residues. Trimming removed 0 bases at V and 5 bases at J, with 5 bases between. CDR3 protein: CATSRDLHQPQHF. The CDR3 DNA follows: TGTGCCACCAGCAGAGATCTCCATCAGCCCCAGCATTTT. Combining the CDR3 with reference TRBV15 and TRBJ1-5 gives the whole variable domain DAMVIQNPRYQVTQFGKPVTLSCSQTLNHNVMYWYQQKSSQAPKLLFHYYDKDFNNEADTPDNFQSRRPNTSFCFLDIRSPGLGDTAMYLCATSRDLHQPQHFGDGTRLSIL.

This rearrangement joins TRBV9 to TRBJ2-5, with 9 bases matching TRBD2. The V gene end was trimmed by 4 bases and the J gene end by 1 base; junction bases not matched to a gene: 8. The CDR3 extends over 16 amino acids. The germline gives CDR1 SGDLS, CDR2 YYNGEE. Written as DNA, the CDR3 is TGTGCCAGCAGCACCGGCGGGGGGGCGATCCAAGAGACCCAGTACTTC. Protein: CASSTGGGAIQETQYF. The variable domain in full, with the rest retrieved from reference TRBV9 and TRBJ2-5, is DSGVTQTPKHLITATGQRVTLRCSPRSGDLSVYWYQQSLDQGLQFLIQYYNGEERAKGNILERFSAQQFPDLHSELNLSSLELGDSALYFCASSTGGGAIQETQYFGPGTRLLVL.

This rearrangement joins TRBV5-6 to TRBJ1-1, with 7 bases lining up with TRBD1. The CDR3 has 16 amino acids. Trimming at V came to 3 bases and at J to 1 base, leaving 9 bases not matched to a gene. Germline V gene sequence: CDR1 SGHDT, CDR2 YYEEEE. In nucleotides, the CDR3 is TGTGCCAGCAGCTCAGGGGGGGGGCCCGAGAACACTGAAGCTTTCTTT. Its protein product is CASSSGGGPENTEAFF.

This clonotype has just a few counts. This rearrangement joins TRBV5-1 to TRBJ2-2; D ambiguous. V gave up 0 bases and J gave up 4 bases, with 13 bases separating them. The CDR3 is 16 residues long. The germline V gene encodes CDR1 SGHRS and CDR2 YFSETQ. In DNA, the CDR3 is TGCGCCAGCAGCTTGGACGCTTCACTCTCCACCGGGGAGCTGTTTTTT. The encoded protein is CASSLDASLSTGELFF.

The chain has TRBV11-2 and TRBJ1-6; 7 nucleotides line up with TRBD1. This CDR3 is 15 amino acids long. Trimming cost V 6 bases and J 6 bases; bases outside gene matches: 8. From germline, CDR1 is SGHAT and CDR2 FQNNGV. The CDR3 sequence: CASSWRQGGNSPLHF. CDR3 coding DNA: TGTGCCAGCAGTTGGCGACAGGGCGGTAATTCACCCCTCCACTTT.

This chain links TRBV20-1 with TRBJ2-1, with 12 bases fitting TRBD2. Germline CDR1 reads DFQATT; CDR2 reads SNEGSKA (reference sequence). V was pared by 6 bases and J by 5 bases, with 2 bases of the junction left unmatched. The CDR3 is 13 amino acids. The DNA for the CDR3 is TGCAGTGCCTCTAGCGGGAGGGACAATGAGCAGTTCTTC. It yields the protein CSASSGRDNEQFF.

V gene TRBV20-1 combines with J gene TRBJ2-1; 7 nucleotides align to TRBD2. Looked up from germline, CDR1 is DFQATT and CDR2 is SNEGSKA (reference sequence). The CDR3 is 15 residues long. The J segment lost 6 bases and the V segment lost 6 bases, leaving 14 bases of the junction unmatched. CDR3 sequence: CSAPQTAGASNEQFF. CDR3 bases: TGCAGTGCCCCCCAGACGGCGGGAGCCTCCAATGAGCAGTTCTTC.

This clonotype has only a few counts. The chain has TRBV2 and TRBJ2-3; possibly TRBD1 or TRBD2 for D (5 bases each). Trimming took 7 bases from V and 2 from J, leaving 22 bases between them. The CDR3 extends over 17 amino acids. Germline V gene sequence: CDR1 SNHLY, CDR2 FYNNEI. The CDR3, as DNA: TGTGCCAGCATAGACCGGGACCCCGAGCGAGACACAGATACGCAGTATTTT. Amino acids: CASIDRDPERDTDTQYF. Looking up the rest from reference TRBV2 and TRBJ2-3 gives the full variable domain: EPEVTQTPSHQVTQMGQEVILRCVPISNHLYFYWYRQILGQKVEFLVSFYNNEISEKSEIFDDQFSVERPDGSNFTLKIRSTKLEDSAMYFCASIDRDPERDTDTQYFGPGTRLTVL.

The V and J genes are TRBV5-4 and TRBJ2-3, with D unclear. The CDR3 has 13 residues. Between the trimmed V and J ends, which lost 4 bases and 5 bases, there was a span of 11 bases. Per the germline V gene, CDR1 is SGHNT and CDR2 is YYREEE (reference sequence). The CDR3 DNA reads TGTGCCAGCAGCCACCCCGCGGAAGATACGCAGTATTTT. Amino acid sequence: CASSHPAEDTQYF.

Many counts were recorded for this clonotype. This chain links TRBV6-2 or TRBV6-3 with TRBJ2-1; D might be TRBD2 (5 bases). Trimming stripped 5 bases from V and 3 bases from J, with 14 bases between. Per the germline V gene, CDR1 is MNHEY and CDR2 is SVGEGT. CDR3 size: 15 residues. CDR3: CASSPSGVNYNEQFF. The CDR3 DNA sequence: TGTGCCAGCAGTCCCAGCGGAGTCAACTACAATGAGCAGTTCTTC.

This chain joins TRBV9 and TRBJ2-2, with a tentative D call TRBD1 (6 bases). Trimming stripped 0 bases from V and 1 base from J, with 13 bases between. CDR1 is SGDLS, CDR2 YYNGEE, per germline. There are 17 residues in the CDR3. The CDR3 sequence is CASSVGVGQKNTGELFF. In DNA form, the CDR3 reads TGTGCCAGCAGCGTAGGTGTGGGACAAAAGAACACCGGGGAGCTGTTTTTT.

V and J are TRBV7-6 and TRBJ2-7, with D possibly being TRBD1 or TRBD2 (6 bases each). Looked up from germline, CDR1 is SGHVS and CDR2 is FNYEAQ. The V end was cut by 8 bases, the J end by 3 bases, with 8 bases between. CDR3 length: 11 residues. CDR3 amino acids: CASGGGYEQYF. The CDR3 DNA reads as TGTGCCAGCGGAGGGGGCTACGAGCAGTACTTC.

This clonotype was observed a few times. The rearrangement joins TRBV7-9 to TRBJ2-1; tentatively, D is TRBD1 or TRBD2 (7 bases each). V was clipped by 5 bases and J by 4 bases, with 12 bases between them. Germline CDR1 reads SEHNR; CDR2 reads FQNEAQ (reference sequence). This CDR3 spans 14 amino acids. Here the CDR3 DNA reads TGTGCCAGCAGCAACAGGGGACTATACAATGAGCAGTTCTTC. Its translation: CASSNRGLYNEQFF.

The chain combines TRBV11-2 with TRBJ2-5; D unresolved. The CDR3 is made up of 15 amino acids. Germline lookup yields CDR1 SGHAT and CDR2 FQNNGV. Trimming shortened V by 0 bases and J by 4 bases, and 12 bases separated the two germline ends. CDR3: CASSLEGLVGETQYF. The CDR3 DNA reads TGTGCCAGCAGCTTAGAAGGCCTAGTGGGAGAGACCCAGTACTTC.

The chain links TRBV12-3 or TRBV12-4 to TRBJ1-2; the D gene is possibly TRBD1 (6 bases). The CDR3 length is 14 residues. V dropped 7 bases and J dropped 4 bases, with 16 bases sitting between them. Here the CDR3 reads CASTPGGLTYGYTF. Here the CDR3 DNA reads TGTGCCAGCACCCCGGGGGGGCTTACCTATGGCTACACCTTC.

This clonotype came up many times. In DNA, the CDR3 is TGCAGTGCTAGAGAAAGTGGTACAGATACGCAGTATTTT. This codes for CSARESGTDTQYF. The V call is TRBV20-1, the J call TRBJ2-3; D is ambiguous. This CDR3 has 13 amino acids. Germline V gene lookup returns CDR1 DFQATT and CDR2 SNEGSKA (reference sequence). Between the trimmed V and J ends, which lost 0 bases and 3 bases, there was a span of 7 bases.

This clonotype was seen many times. The chain combines TRBV12-3 or TRBV12-4 with TRBJ2-3, with D maybe TRBD2 (7 bases). Trimming removed 6 bases at V and 3 bases at J, with 16 bases between. This CDR3 is built from 15 residues. Here the CDR3 reads CASSPARGATDTQYF. The CDR3, as DNA: TGTGCCAGCAGCCCTGCTCGGGGGGCAACAGATACGCAGTATTTT.

The chain recombines TRBV7-3 with TRBJ2-2, with D possibly being TRBD2 (6 bases). This CDR3 region has 14 residues. CDR1 SGHTA and CDR2 FQGTGA come from the germline V gene. Trimming stripped 9 bases from V and 3 bases from J, with 14 bases between. The CDR3 bases are TGTGCCAGTTCTAGCGCTCGATACACCGGGGAGCTGTTTTTT. Translation gives CASSSARYTGELFF.